The rows below give T cell receptor beta chains drawn from one sample of a study of shared clonotypes between healthy human individuals. Generated by immunoSEQ multiplex PCR, the TCRdb table keeps only in-frame clones and is missing some. The profile shows about 2,100,000 clones, around 93% of them singletons. Source material: naive CD8+ T cells from PBMCs. These receptors were taken from a man aged 18-30 years in good health. Some clones in this sample may be carry-over from other donors' samples. The CDR3 runs from the conserved cysteine through the conserved F or W. Each record gives: clone size, J gene, D gene, V gene, CDR3 protein, CDR3 DNA. The D gene is left open where the match is weak. Only some rows state a clone size, as once, few, many or a class for expanded clones.

NA | TRBJ2-3 | NA | TRBV29-1 | CSVPQGATDTQYF | TGCAGCGTCCCACAGGGCGCCACAGATACGCAGTATTTT
NA | TRBJ2-3 | NA | TRBV7-8 | CASSSWESPDTQYF | TGTGCCAGCAGCTCGTGGGAGTCCCCAGATACGCAGTATTTT
few | TRBJ1-1 | NA | TRBV28 | CASSLQSTEAFF | TGTGCCAGCAGTTTGCAGAGCACTGAAGCTTTCTTT
NA | TRBJ2-2 | NA | TRBV27 | CASSLAERNTGELFF | TGTGCCAGCAGTTTGGCGGAGAGGAACACCGGGGAGCTGTTTTTT
NA | TRBJ2-5 | TRBD2 | TRBV11-2 | CASSGREAAETQYF | TGTGCCAGCAGCGGGCGGGAGGCGGCAGAGACCCAGTACTTC
NA | TRBJ2-2 | NA | TRBV29-1 | CSVEEAVNTGELFF | TGCAGCGTTGAAGAGGCTGTAAACACCGGGGAGCTGTTTTTT
NA | TRBJ1-3 | NA | TRBV9 | CASSVGQVDDTIYF | TGTGCCAGCAGCGTAGGACAGGTGGATGACACCATATATTTT
NA | TRBJ2-7 | TRBD2 | TRBV6-1 | CASSELAGQSYEQYF | TGTGCCAGCAGTGAACTAGCGGGACAGTCCTACGAGCAGTACTTC
NA | TRBJ1-1 | NA | TRBV5-1 | CASSGGTEAFF | TGCGCCAGCAGCGGAGGAACTGAAGCTTTCTTT
NA | TRBJ2-3 | NA | TRBV28 | CASSLRVADTQYF | TGTGCCAGCAGTTTACGAGTGGCAGATACGCAGTATTTT
NA | TRBJ2-7 | TRBD2 | TRBV7-6 | CASRERLAPTYEQYF | TGTGCCAGCAGGGAAAGACTAGCGCCTACCTACGAGCAGTACTTC
NA | TRBJ1-2 | TRBD1 | TRBV15 | CATSRDGQGTWEWGYTF | TGTGCCACCAGCAGAGATGGACAGGGGACTTGGGAGTGGGGCTACACCTTC
once | TRBJ2-7 | NA | TRBV4-3 | CASSQGSRGEQYF | TGCGCCAGCAGCCAAGGTAGCCGGGGCGAGCAGTACTTC
NA | TRBJ2-7 | NA | TRBV15 | CATSVERGTAYEQYF | TGTGCCACCAGCGTCGAACGGGGCACGGCGTACGAGCAGTACTTC
NA | TRBJ2-5 | TRBD1 | TRBV7-3 | CASSSSGQGWAVVETQYF | TGTGCCAGCAGCTCTTCCGGACAGGGATGGGCAGTAGTAGAGACCCAGTACTTC
NA | TRBJ2-5 | NA | TRBV28 | CAGSPGFQETQYF | TGTGCCGGAAGCCCGGGATTCCAAGAGACCCAGTACTTC
NA | TRBJ2-1 | NA | TRBV28 | CASSFHGGGQFF | TGTGCCAGCAGTTTCCATGGGGGAGGGCAGTTCTTC
NA | TRBJ2-3 | NA | TRBV21-1 | CASPSSGTITDTQYF | TGTGCCAGCCCTTCTAGCGGGACCATCACAGATACGCAGTATTTT
NA | TRBJ2-1 | TRBD2 | TRBV27 | CASSFGVAGAYNEQFF | TGTGCCAGCAGTTTCGGGGTGGCGGGAGCCTACAATGAGCAGTTCTTC
NA | TRBJ2-3 | NA | TRBV7-3 | CASSLSGLRTDTQYF | TGTGCCAGCAGCCTCTCCGGACTCCGCACAGATACGCAGTATTTT
NA | TRBJ2-3 | NA | TRBV27 | CASSPRHLVDTQYF | TGTGCCAGCAGTCCCCGCCACCTTGTGGATACGCAGTATTTT
NA | TRBJ2-7 | TRBD2 | TRBV28 | CASSPLAGGPLWEQYF | TGTGCCAGCAGTCCCCTAGCGGGAGGGCCTTTGTGGGAGCAGTACTTC
NA | TRBJ1-3 | TRBD1 | TRBV6-1 | CASSEALLTGAGNTIYF | TGTGCCAGCAGTGAAGCGCTTCTCACAGGGGCAGGAAACACCATATATTTT
NA | TRBJ1-2 | NA | TRBV28 | CASNDRPLGYGYTF | TGTGCCAGCAACGACAGGCCTCTTGGCTATGGCTACACCTTC